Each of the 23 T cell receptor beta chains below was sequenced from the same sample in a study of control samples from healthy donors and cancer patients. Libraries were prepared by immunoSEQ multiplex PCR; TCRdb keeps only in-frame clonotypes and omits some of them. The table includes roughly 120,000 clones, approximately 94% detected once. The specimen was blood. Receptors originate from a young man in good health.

The CDR3 coding sequence is TGTGCCACCAGCAGAGAGCAACAAGAGACCCAGTACTTC. The encoded protein is CATSREQQETQYF. V usage is TRBV15 and J usage is TRBJ2-5; no clear D gene. V lost 0 bases, J lost 2 bases, and 4 bases lay in between. The CDR3 runs to 13 residues. The germline V gene encodes CDR1 LNHNV and CDR2 YYDKDF (reference sequence).

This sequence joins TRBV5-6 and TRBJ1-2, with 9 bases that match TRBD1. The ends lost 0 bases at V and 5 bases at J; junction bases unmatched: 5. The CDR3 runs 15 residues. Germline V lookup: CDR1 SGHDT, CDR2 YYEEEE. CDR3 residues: CASSLGDRVRYGYTF. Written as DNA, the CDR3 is TGTGCCAGCAGCTTGGGGGACAGGGTACGATATGGCTACACCTTC.

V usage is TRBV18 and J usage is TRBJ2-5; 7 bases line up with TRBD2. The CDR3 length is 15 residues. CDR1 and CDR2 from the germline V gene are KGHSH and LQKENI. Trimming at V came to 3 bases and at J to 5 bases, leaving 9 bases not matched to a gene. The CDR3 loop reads CASSPPWGGTETQYF. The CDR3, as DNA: TGTGCCAGCTCACCCCCCTGGGGGGGGACGGAGACCCAGTACTTC.

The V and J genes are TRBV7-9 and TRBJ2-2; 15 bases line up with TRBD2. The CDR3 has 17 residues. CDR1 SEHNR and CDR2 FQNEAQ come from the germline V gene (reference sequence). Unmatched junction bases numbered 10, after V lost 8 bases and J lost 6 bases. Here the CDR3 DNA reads TGTGCCAGCGGCGGACTAGCGGGGGGGTCCGGCGCCGGGGAGCTGTTTTTT. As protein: CASGGLAGGSGAGELFF.

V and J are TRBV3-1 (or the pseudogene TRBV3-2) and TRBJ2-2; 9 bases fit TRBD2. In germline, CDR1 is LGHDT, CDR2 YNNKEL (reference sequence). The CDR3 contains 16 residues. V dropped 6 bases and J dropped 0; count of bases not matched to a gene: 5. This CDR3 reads CASSPSGAANTGELFF. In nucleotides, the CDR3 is TGTGCCAGCAGTCCTAGCGGGGCCGCGAACACCGGGGAGCTGTTTTTT.

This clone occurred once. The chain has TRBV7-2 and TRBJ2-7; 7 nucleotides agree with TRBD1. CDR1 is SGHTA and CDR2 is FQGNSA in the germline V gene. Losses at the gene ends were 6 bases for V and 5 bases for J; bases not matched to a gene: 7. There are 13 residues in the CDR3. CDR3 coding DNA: TGTGCCAGCAGTATCGGGACAGCCAACGAGCAGTACTTC. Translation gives CASSIGTANEQYF.

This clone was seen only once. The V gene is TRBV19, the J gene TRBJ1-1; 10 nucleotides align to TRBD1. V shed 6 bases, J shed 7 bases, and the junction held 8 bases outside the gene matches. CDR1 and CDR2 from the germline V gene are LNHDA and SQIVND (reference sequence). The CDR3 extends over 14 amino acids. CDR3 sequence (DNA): TGTGCCAGTAGCGTCGACAGGGGGCGGATTGAAGCTTTCTTT. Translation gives CASSVDRGRIEAFF.

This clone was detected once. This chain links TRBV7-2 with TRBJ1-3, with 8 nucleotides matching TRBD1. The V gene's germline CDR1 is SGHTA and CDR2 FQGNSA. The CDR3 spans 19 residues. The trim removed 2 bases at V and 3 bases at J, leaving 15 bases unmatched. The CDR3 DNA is TGTGCCAGCAGCTTAAGTGAGGTCAGGGGGCGTTTGGTTGGAAACACCATATATTTT. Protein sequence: CASSLSEVRGRLVGNTIYF.

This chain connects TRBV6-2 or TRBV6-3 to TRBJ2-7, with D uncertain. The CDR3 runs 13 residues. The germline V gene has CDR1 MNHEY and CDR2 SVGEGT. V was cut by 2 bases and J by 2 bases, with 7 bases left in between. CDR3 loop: CASSYSVTYEQYF. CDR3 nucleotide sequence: TGTGCCAGCAGTTACAGCGTAACCTACGAGCAGTACTTC.

CDR3 in amino acids: CASSLGSPNSPLHF. The CDR3 nucleotides read TGTGCCAGCAGCTTAGGATCGCCTAATTCACCCCTCCACTTT. The V call is TRBV11-2, the J call TRBJ1-6; D is ambiguous. V was trimmed by 1 base and J by 6 bases, leaving 7 bases between them. The CDR3 runs 14 residues. Germline V lookup: CDR1 SGHAT, CDR2 FQNNGV. The full variable domain, its missing parts supplied by reference TRBV11-2 and TRBJ1-6, is EAGVAQSPRYKIIEKRQSVAFWCNPISGHATLYWYQQILGQGPKLLIQFQNNGVVDDSQLPKDRFSAERLKGVDSTLKIQPAKLEDSAVYLCASSLGSPNSPLHFGNGTRLTVT.

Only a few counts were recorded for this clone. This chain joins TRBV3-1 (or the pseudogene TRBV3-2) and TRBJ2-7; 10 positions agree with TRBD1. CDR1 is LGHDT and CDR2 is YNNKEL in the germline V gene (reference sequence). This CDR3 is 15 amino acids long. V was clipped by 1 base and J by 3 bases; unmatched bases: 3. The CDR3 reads CASSQGTGGFYEQYF. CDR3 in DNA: TGTGCCAGCAGCCAAGGGACAGGGGGTTTCTACGAGCAGTACTTC.

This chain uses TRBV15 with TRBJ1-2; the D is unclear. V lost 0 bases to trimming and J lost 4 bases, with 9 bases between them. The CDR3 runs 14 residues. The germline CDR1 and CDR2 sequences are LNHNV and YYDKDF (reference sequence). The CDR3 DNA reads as TGTGCCACCAGCAGAGAGGTCGGGTCCTATGGCTACACCTTC. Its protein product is CATSREVGSYGYTF.

CDR3 amino acids: CATSDRGQLRTGELFF. CDR3 bases: TGTGCCACCAGTGACCGGGGACAGTTGCGCACCGGGGAGCTGTTTTTT. The V and J genes are TRBV24-1 and TRBJ2-2; the match to TRBD1 covers 7 bases. The trim removed 4 bases at V and 4 bases at J, leaving 8 bases unmatched. Germline V gives CDR1 KGHDR, CDR2 SFDVKD. This CDR3 spans 16 amino acids.

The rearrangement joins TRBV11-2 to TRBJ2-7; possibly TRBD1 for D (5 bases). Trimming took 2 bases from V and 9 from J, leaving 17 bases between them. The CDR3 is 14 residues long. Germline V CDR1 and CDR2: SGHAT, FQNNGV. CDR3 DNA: TGTGCCAGCAGCTTAACCCAGGGTTCGCTAGGGCAGTACTTC. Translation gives CASSLTQGSLGQYF.

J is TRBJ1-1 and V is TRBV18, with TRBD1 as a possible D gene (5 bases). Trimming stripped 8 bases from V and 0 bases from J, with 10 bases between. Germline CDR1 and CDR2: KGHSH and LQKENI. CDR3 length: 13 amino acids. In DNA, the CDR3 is TGTGCCAGCACGGGGACTCTGAACACTGAAGCTTTCTTT. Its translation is CASTGTLNTEAFF.

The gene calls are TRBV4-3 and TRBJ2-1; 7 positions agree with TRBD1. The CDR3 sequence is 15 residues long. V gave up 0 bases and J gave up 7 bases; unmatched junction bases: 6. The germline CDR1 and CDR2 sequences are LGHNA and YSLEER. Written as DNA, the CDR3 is TGCGCCAGCAGCCAAGATGAGACAGGGTGGAATGAGCAGTTCTTC. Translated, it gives CASSQDETGWNEQFF.

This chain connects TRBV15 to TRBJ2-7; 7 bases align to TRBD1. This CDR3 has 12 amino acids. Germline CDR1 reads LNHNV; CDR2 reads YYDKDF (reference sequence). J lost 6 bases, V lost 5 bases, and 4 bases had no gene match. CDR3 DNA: TGTGCCACCAGCCTCGACAGGGCCGAGCAGTACTTC. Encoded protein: CATSLDRAEQYF.

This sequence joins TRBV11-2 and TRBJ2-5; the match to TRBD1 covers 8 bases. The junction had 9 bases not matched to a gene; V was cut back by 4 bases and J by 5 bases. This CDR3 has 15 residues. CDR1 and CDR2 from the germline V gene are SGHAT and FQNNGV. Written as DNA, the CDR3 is TGTGCCAGCAGCTGGATCAGGGGGCTGGGGGAGACCCAGTACTTC. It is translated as CASSWIRGLGETQYF.

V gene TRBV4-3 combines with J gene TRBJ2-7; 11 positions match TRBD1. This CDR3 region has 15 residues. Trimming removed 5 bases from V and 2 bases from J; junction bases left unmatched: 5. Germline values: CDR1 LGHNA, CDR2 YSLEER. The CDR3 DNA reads TGCGCCAGCAGCACGGACAGGGGGCTACCCTACGAGCAGTACTTC. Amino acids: CASSTDRGLPYEQYF.

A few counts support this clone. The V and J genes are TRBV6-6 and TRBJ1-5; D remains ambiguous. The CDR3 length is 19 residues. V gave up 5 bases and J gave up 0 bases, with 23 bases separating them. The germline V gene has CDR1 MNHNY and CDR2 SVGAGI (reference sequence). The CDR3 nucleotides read TGTGCCAGCAGTCCGAATGGACGGATCACACTATATAGCAATCAGCCCCAGCATTTT. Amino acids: CASSPNGRITLYSNQPQHF.

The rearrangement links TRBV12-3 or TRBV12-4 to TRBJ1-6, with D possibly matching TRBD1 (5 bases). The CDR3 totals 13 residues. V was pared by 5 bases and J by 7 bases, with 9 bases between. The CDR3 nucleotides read TGTGCCAGCAGTCCACGGGGGAATTCACCCCTCCACTTT. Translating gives CASSPRGNSPLHF.

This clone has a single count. CDR3 sequence reads: CASSYSTYEQYF. The CDR3 coding sequence is TGTGCCAGCAGTTACTCCACCTACGAGCAGTACTTC. The chain carries TRBV6-2 or TRBV6-3 and TRBJ2-7, with D uncertain. V was trimmed by 0 bases and J by 2 bases, leaving 2 bases between them. Germline V gene lookup returns CDR1 MNHEY and CDR2 SVGEGT. The CDR3 extends over 12 amino acids.

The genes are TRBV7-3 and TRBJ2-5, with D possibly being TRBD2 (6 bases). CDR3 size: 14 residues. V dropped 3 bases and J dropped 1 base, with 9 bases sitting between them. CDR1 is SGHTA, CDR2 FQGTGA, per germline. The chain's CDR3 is CASSLRGSQETQYF. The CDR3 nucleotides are TGTGCCAGCAGCTTGCGGGGCAGCCAAGAGACCCAGTACTTC.